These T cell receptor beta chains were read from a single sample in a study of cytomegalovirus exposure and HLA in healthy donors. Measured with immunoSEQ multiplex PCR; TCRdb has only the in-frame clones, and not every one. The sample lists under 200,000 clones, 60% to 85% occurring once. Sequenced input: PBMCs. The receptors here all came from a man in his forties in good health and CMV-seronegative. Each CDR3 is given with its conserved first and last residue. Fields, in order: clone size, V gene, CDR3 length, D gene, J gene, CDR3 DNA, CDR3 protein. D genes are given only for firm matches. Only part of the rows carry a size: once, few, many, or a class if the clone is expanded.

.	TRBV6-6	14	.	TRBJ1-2	TGTGCCAGCAGTCATAATACAGGGAACTATGGCTACACCTTC	CASSHNTGNYGYTF
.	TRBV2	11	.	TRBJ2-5	TGTGCCAGCAGTGAACTTGAGACCCAGTACTTC	CASSELETQYF
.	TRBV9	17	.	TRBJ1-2	TGTGCCAGCAGCTCCACCTACAGCCTTACCTCTAACTATGGCTACACCTTC	CASSSTYSLTSNYGYTF
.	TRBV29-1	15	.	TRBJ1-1	TGCAGCGTTGAAACTATTGGGGCAGGGGCCACTGAAGCTTTCTTT	CSVETIGAGATEAFF
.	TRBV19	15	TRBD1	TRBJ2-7	TGTGCCAGTAGTAGGCGGACAGGGGGGTCTCTCGAGCAGTACTTC	CASSRRTGGSLEQYF
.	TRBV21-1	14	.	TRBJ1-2	TGTGCCAGCAGCAAAGGACTCCGGATTTATGGCTACACCTTC	CASSKGLRIYGYTF
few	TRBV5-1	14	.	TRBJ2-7	TGCGCCAGCCGCTGGGGGGTCCTGTTGAACGAGCAGTACTTC	CASRWGVLLNEQYF
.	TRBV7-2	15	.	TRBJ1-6	TGTGCCAGCAGCTTAGCTATCGGGAGGCATTCACCCCTCCACTTT	CASSLAIGRHSPLHF
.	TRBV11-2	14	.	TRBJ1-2	TGTGCCAGCAGCTTAGCCCAGACTCGGTATGGCTACACCTTC	CASSLAQTRYGYTF
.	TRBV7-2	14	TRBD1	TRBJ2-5	TGTGCCAGCGCACGGGGACAGGGAATAGAGACCCAGTACTTC	CASARGQGIETQYF
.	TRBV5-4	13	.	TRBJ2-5	TGTGCCAGCACCATAGGGGGGGCGGAGACCCAGTACTTC	CASTIGGAETQYF
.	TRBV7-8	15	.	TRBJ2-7	TGTGCCAGCAGCTTAGAAGGGAGGAGCTCCTACGAGCAGTACTTC	CASSLEGRSSYEQYF
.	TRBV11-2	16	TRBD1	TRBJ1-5	TGTGCCAGCAGCCCCGGGACAGGGGGAGGCAATCAGCCCCAGCATTTT	CASSPGTGGGNQPQHF
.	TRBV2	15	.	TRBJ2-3	TGTGCCAGCAGTGTCTTCCGGACCAGCGGCGATACGCAGTATTTT	CASSVFRTSGDTQYF
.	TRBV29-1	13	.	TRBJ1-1	TGCAGCGCGTTGGGGGGGCTGAACACTGAAGCTTTCTTT	CSALGGLNTEAFF
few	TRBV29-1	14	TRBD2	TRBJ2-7	TGCAGCGTTGAGGCTAGCGGGGCCTCCTACGAGCAGTACTTC	CSVEASGASYEQYF
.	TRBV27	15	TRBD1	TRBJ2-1	TGTGCCAGCACGGAGGACAGGGAGGTGAGCAATGAGCAGTTCTTC	CASTEDREVSNEQFF
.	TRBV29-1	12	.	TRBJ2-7	TGCAGCGTCCACGACGGAGTATACGAGCAGTACTTC	CSVHDGVYEQYF
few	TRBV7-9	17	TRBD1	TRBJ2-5	TGTGCCAGCAGCCCTAGAAGCATGTTACAGGGGCAAGAGACCCAGTACTTC	CASSPRSMLQGQETQYF
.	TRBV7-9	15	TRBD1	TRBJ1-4	TGTTCCAGCAGCTTGGACAGGGGAGGGGATGAAAAACTGTTTTTT	CSSSLDRGGDEKLFF
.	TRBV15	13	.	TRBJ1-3	TGTGCCACCAGCAGAGGGGGGGGGAACACCATATATTTT	CATSRGGGNTIYF
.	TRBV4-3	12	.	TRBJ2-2	TGCGCCAGCAGCCAGGGCGAGGGGGAGCTGTTTTTT	CASSQGEGELFF
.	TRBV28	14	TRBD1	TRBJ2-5	TGTGCCAGCAGTCTAGGAGGACAGGAAGAGACCCAGTACTTC	CASSLGGQEETQYF
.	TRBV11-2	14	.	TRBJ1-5	TGTGCCAGCAGCTTGGGGGGCGGGGGTCAGCCCCAGCATTTT	CASSLGGGGQPQHF
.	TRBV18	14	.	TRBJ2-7	TGTGCCAGCTCACCGGGGACTTCTACCTACGAGCAGTACTTC	CASSPGTSTYEQYF
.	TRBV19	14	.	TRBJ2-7	TGTGCCAGTAGTATAACAGGGCATCCCTACGAGCAGTACTTC	CASSITGHPYEQYF
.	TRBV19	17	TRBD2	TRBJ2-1	TGTGCCAGTAGTACCCCGGGGGGAGCGGGGGGCAGAAATGAGCAGTTCTTC	CASSTPGGAGGRNEQFF
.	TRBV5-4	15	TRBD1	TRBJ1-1	TGTGCCAGCAGCTTACAGGGGCCAACTGGAACTGAAGCTTTCTTT	CASSLQGPTGTEAFF
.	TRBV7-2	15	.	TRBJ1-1	TGTGCCAGCAGCTTAGCGGGGACGGGGGGGAAGGAAGCTTTCTTT	CASSLAGTGGKEAFF
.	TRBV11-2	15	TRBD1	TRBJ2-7	TGTGCCAGCAGCTTTCCGGACAGGGGTCGGTACGAGCAGTACTTC	CASSFPDRGRYEQYF
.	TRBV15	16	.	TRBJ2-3	TGTGCCACCAGCCTATCGGGGGGCGTTAGCACAGATACGCAGTATTTT	CATSLSGGVSTDTQYF
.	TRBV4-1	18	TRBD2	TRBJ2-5	TGCGCCAGCAGCCAACAACTAGCGGGGGGGACCCACGCGGAGACCCAGTACTTC	CASSQQLAGGTHAETQYF
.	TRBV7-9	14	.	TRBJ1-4	TGTGCCAGCAGCTTAGAGGGGCCATGGGAAAAACTGTTTTTT	CASSLEGPWEKLFF
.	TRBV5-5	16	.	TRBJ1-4	TGTGCCAGCAGCTTGTTGACAGACCCAACTAATGAAAAACTGTTTTTT	CASSLLTDPTNEKLFF
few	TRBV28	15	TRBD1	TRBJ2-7	TGTGCCAGCAGCCCTACAGGGGCAGGAGGCTACGAGCAGTACTTC	CASSPTGAGGYEQYF
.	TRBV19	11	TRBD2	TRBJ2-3	TGTGCCAGCCTTAGCGGGCCTACGCAGTATTTT	CASLSGPTQYF
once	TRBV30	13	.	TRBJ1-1	TGTGCCTCGGAGGAACAGACGAACACTGAAGCTTTCTTT	CASEEQTNTEAFF
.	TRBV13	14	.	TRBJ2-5	TGTGCCAGCAGCGCCGAGGGACAACAAGAGACCCAGTACTTC	CASSAEGQQETQYF
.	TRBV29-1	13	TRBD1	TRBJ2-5	TGCAGCGCCCGACAGGGGGCAGGGGAGACCCAGTACTTC	CSARQGAGETQYF
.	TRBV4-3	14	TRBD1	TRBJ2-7	TGCGCCAGCAGCCTGTGGACAGGGTCTTACGAGCAGTACTTC	CASSLWTGSYEQYF
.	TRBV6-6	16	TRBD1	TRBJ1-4	TGTGCCAGCAGTTACTCTGGGACAGGTTATAATGAAAAACTGTTTTTT	CASSYSGTGYNEKLFF
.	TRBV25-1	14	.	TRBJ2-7	TGTGCCAGCAGTGAATATCGAGCACCCTACGAGCAGTACTTC	CASSEYRAPYEQYF
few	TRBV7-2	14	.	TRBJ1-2	TGTGCCAGCAGCCTCGGGGGGCTAGACTATGGCTACACCTTC	CASSLGGLDYGYTF
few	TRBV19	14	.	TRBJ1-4	TGTGCCAGTAGTATTGGGCAACACAGTGAAAAACTGTTTTTT	CASSIGQHSEKLFF
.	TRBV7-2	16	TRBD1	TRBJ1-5	TGTGCCAGCAGCTTAGAGGGGACAGGGGGCAATCAGCCCCAGCATTTT	CASSLEGTGGNQPQHF
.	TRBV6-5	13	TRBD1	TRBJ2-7	TGTGCCAGCAGCCGGGACAGACTCCACGAGCAGTACTTC	CASSRDRLHEQYF
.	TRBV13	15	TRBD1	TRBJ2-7	TGTGCCAGCAGCTCTTCAAGACAGGGTCTCAACGAGCAGTACTTC	CASSSSRQGLNEQYF
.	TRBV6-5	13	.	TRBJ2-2	TGTGCCAGCAGTGCCGGGACTCCCGGGGAGCTGTTTTTT	CASSAGTPGELFF
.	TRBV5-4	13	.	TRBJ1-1	TGTGCCAGCAGCCCGAACGGGATGACTGAAGCTTTCTTT	CASSPNGMTEAFF
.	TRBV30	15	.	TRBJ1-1	TGTGCCTGGAGGGGGCGGGAGGCTTGGGACACTGAAGCTTTCTTT	CAWRGREAWDTEAFF
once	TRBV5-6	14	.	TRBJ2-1	TGTGCCAGCAGATCTCCTAGGAGGGGTGATGAGCAGTTCTTC	CASRSPRRGDEQFF
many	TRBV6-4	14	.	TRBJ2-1	TGTGCCAGCAGTGAGGACAGCTCCTACAATGAGCAGTTCTTC	CASSEDSSYNEQFF
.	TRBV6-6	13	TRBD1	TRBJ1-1	TGTGCCAGCAGGCATGACAGGGGGACTGAAGCTTTCTTT	CASRHDRGTEAFF
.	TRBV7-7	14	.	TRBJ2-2	TGTGCCAGCAGCTTAGTGGCGGCCACCGGGGAGCTGTTTTTT	CASSLVAATGELFF
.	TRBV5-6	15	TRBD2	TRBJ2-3	TGTGCCAGCAGCTTGTATACTAGCGGAACAGATACGCAGTATTTT	CASSLYTSGTDTQYF